This T cell receptor (beta chain) originates from a study of control samples from healthy donors and cancer patients. Sequencing was performed with immunoSEQ multiplex PCR; in TCRdb, only in-frame clones are kept and a portion is missing. This table holds approximately 170,000 clones, 80% to 95% found once. The V gene end was trimmed by 4 bases and the J gene end by 0 bases; junction bases not matched to a gene: 7. CDR3 length equals 16 residues. The germline gives CDR1 LNHDA, CDR2 SQIVND (reference sequence). The chain joins TRBV19 to TRBJ1-1; the match to TRBD1 covers 8 bases. The sequenced sample consisted of blood. This clonotype was obtained from a woman in her fifties or sixties in good health. CDR3 in amino acids: CASSTWTGIMNTEAFF. The CDR3, as DNA: TGTGCCAGTAGTACCTGGACAGGGATCATGAACACTGAAGCTTTCTTT.